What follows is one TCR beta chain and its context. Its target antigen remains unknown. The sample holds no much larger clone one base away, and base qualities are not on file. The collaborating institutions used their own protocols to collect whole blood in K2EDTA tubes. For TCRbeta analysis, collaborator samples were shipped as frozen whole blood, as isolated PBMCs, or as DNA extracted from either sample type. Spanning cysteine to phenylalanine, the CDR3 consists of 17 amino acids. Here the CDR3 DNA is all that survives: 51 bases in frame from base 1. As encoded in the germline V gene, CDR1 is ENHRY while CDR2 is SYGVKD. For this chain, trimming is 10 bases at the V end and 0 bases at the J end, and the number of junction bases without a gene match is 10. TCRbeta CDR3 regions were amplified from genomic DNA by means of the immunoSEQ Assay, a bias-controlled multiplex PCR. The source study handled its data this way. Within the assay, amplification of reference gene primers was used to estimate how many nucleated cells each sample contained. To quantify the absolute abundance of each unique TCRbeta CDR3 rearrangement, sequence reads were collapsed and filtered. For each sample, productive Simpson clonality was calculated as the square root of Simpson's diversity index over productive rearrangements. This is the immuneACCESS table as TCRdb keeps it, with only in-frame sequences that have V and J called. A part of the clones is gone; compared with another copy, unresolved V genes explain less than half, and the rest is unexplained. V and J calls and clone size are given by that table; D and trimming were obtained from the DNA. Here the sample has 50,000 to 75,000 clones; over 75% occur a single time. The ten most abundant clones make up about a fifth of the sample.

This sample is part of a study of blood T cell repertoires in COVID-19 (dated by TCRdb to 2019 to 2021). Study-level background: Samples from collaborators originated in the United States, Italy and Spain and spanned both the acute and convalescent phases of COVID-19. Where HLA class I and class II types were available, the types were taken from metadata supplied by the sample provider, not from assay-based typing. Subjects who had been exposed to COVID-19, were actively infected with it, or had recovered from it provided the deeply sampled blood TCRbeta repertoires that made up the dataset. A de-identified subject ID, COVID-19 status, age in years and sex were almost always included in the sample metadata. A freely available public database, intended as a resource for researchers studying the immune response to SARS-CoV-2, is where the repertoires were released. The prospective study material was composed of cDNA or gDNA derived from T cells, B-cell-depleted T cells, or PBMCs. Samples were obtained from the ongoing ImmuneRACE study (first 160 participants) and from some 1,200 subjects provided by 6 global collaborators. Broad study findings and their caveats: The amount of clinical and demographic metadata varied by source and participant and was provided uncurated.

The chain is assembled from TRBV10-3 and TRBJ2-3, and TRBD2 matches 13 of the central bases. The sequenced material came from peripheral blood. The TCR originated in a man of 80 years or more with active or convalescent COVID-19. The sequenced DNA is TGTGCCACCTCCGGGACTAGCGGGGCCGCTAGCACAGATACGCAGTATTTT. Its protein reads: CATSGTSGAASTDTQYF.